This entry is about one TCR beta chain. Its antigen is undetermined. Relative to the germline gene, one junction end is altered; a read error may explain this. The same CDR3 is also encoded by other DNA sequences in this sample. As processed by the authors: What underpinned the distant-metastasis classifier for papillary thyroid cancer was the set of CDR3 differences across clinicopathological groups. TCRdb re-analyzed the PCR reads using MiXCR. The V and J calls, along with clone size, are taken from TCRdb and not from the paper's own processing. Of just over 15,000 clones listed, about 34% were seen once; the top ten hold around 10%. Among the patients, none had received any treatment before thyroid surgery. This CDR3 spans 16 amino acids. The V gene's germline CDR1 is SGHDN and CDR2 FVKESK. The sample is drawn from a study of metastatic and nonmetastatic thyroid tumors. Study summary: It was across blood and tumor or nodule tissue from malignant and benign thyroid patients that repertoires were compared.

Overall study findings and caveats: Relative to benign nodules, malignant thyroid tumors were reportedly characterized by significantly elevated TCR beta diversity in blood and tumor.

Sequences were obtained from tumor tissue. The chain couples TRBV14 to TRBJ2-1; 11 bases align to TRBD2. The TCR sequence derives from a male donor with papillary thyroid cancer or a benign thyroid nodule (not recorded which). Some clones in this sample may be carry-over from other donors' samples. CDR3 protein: CASSQTSGRRYNEQFF. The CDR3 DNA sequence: TGCGCCAGCAGCCAAACTAGCGGGAGACGTTACAATGAGCAGTTCTTC. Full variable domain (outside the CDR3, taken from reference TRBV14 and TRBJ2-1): EAGVTQFPSHSVIEKGQTVTLRCDPISGHDNLYWYRRVMGKEIKFLLHFVKESKQDESGMPNNRFLAERTGGTYSTLKVQPAELEDSGVYFCASSQTSGRRYNEQFFGPGTRLTVL.